Listed below are T cell receptor beta chains from one sample, sequenced in a study of blood T cell repertoires in COVID-19. Data came from immunoSEQ multiplex PCR; TCRdb stores just in-frame clones and leaves some out. The sample yields 100,000 or so clones, roughly 80% seen once. The sample was peripheral blood. The receptors were gathered from a human donor in a cohort sampled during active COVID-19. Both conserved end residues are part of each CDR3. The order of the fields is V gene, J gene, D gene, clone size, CDR3 DNA, CDR3 protein. D genes are given only for firm matches. Only part of the rows carry a size: once, few, many, or a class if the clone is expanded.

v_gene: TRBV9; j_gene: TRBJ1-1; d_gene: NA; abundance: NA; CDR3nt: TGTGCCAGCAGCTCCGGGACTGAAGCTTTCTTT; CDR3aa: CASSSGTEAFF
v_gene: TRBV29-1; j_gene: TRBJ2-1; d_gene: TRBD2; abundance: NA; CDR3nt: TGCAGCGTTGGGGTGCGCGGGGGGGACAATGAGCAGTTCTTC; CDR3aa: CSVGVRGGDNEQFF
v_gene: TRBV14; j_gene: TRBJ2-1; d_gene: TRBD2; abundance: once; CDR3nt: TGTGCCAGCAGCCAAGGAGCGGCAGCGGGAGGATGGAATGAGCAGTTCTTC; CDR3aa: CASSQGAAAGGWNEQFF
v_gene: TRBV28; j_gene: TRBJ2-5; d_gene: NA; abundance: NA; CDR3nt: TGTGCCAGCAGCCAAACAGCTGAAGAGACCCAGTACTTC; CDR3aa: CASSQTAEETQYF
v_gene: TRBV29-1; j_gene: TRBJ2-2; d_gene: TRBD1; abundance: NA; CDR3nt: TGCAGCGTTGCGGGAAGACAGGGTAACGAGGAGCTGTTTTTT; CDR3aa: CSVAGRQGNEELFF
v_gene: TRBV2; j_gene: TRBJ1-5; d_gene: TRBD1; abundance: NA; CDR3nt: TGTGCCAGCAAGAGGGACAGGGGGAATCAGCCCCAGCATTTT; CDR3aa: CASKRDRGNQPQHF
v_gene: TRBV3-1/TRBV3-2; j_gene: TRBJ2-3; d_gene: NA; abundance: NA; CDR3nt: TGTGCCAGCAGCCAAGATGTGGGTAGCGGTACAGATACGCAGTATTTT; CDR3aa: CASSQDVGSGTDTQYF
v_gene: TRBV30; j_gene: TRBJ2-7; d_gene: NA; abundance: NA; CDR3nt: TGTGCCTGGAGTGTCGGAGGGCTATACGAGCAGTACTTC; CDR3aa: CAWSVGGLYEQYF
v_gene: TRBV6-5; j_gene: TRBJ2-2; d_gene: TRBD2; abundance: NA; CDR3nt: TGTGCCAGCAGTTTCGGACTAGGGAACACCGGGGAGCTGTTTTTT; CDR3aa: CASSFGLGNTGELFF
v_gene: TRBV19; j_gene: TRBJ1-4; d_gene: TRBD1; abundance: NA; CDR3nt: TGTGCCAGTAGTATAGGATACCAGGGGGCGACTGAAAAACTGTTTTTT; CDR3aa: CASSIGYQGATEKLFF
v_gene: TRBV20-1; j_gene: TRBJ2-1; d_gene: NA; abundance: NA; CDR3nt: TGCAGTGCTAGTGCAGGCGGGTTCTCCTACAATGAGCAGTTCTTC; CDR3aa: CSASAGGFSYNEQFF
v_gene: TRBV5-1; j_gene: TRBJ1-3; d_gene: TRBD1; abundance: NA; CDR3nt: TGCGCCAGCAGCGGGACAGGGAGGAACACCATATATTTT; CDR3aa: CASSGTGRNTIYF
v_gene: TRBV19; j_gene: TRBJ1-2; d_gene: NA; abundance: NA; CDR3nt: TGTGCCAGTAGTACCTTTTATGGCTACACCTTC; CDR3aa: CASSTFYGYTF
v_gene: TRBV18; j_gene: TRBJ2-2; d_gene: NA; abundance: NA; CDR3nt: TGTGCCAGCTCACTGGGCAGGAACACCGGGGAGCTGTTTTTT; CDR3aa: CASSLGRNTGELFF
v_gene: TRBV6-5; j_gene: TRBJ1-2; d_gene: NA; abundance: once; CDR3nt: TGTGCCAGCGGTCAGAACTATGGCTACACCTTC; CDR3aa: CASGQNYGYTF
v_gene: TRBV9; j_gene: TRBJ2-1; d_gene: TRBD1; abundance: NA; CDR3nt: TGTGCCAGCAGCGTATCGGGACAGGGATGGTATGAGCAGTTCTTC; CDR3aa: CASSVSGQGWYEQFF
v_gene: TRBV6-1; j_gene: TRBJ2-7; d_gene: NA; abundance: NA; CDR3nt: TGTGCCAGCAGTGAATCCCCCGAGCTCTACGAGCAGTACTTC; CDR3aa: CASSESPELYEQYF
v_gene: TRBV6-1; j_gene: TRBJ1-1; d_gene: NA; abundance: NA; CDR3nt: TGTGCCAGCAGTGAAGGCTCCTACAGGGCGGACACTGAAGCTTTCTTT; CDR3aa: CASSEGSYRADTEAFF
v_gene: TRBV19; j_gene: TRBJ2-7; d_gene: TRBD1; abundance: NA; CDR3nt: TGTGCCAGTTTGGACAGGGCTTCCTACGAGCAGTACTTC; CDR3aa: CASLDRASYEQYF
v_gene: TRBV15; j_gene: TRBJ2-7; d_gene: TRBD2; abundance: NA; CDR3nt: TGTGCCACCAGCAGAGATTGGACTAGCGGGGCCTACGAGCAGTACTTC; CDR3aa: CATSRDWTSGAYEQYF
v_gene: TRBV28; j_gene: TRBJ2-3; d_gene: TRBD2; abundance: few; CDR3nt: TGTGCCAGCAGTTTAGGGGGTTATGGGACTAGGGTCACAGATACGCAGTATTTT; CDR3aa: CASSLGGYGTRVTDTQYF
v_gene: TRBV3-1/TRBV3-2; j_gene: TRBJ2-5; d_gene: TRBD2; abundance: once; CDR3nt: TGTGCCAGCAGCCAAAGGACTAGTAGGGAGACCCAGTACTTC; CDR3aa: CASSQRTSRETQYF
v_gene: TRBV4-2; j_gene: TRBJ2-3; d_gene: TRBD2; abundance: NA; CDR3nt: TGTGCCAGCAGCCCCCGGACTAGCGGGACAAGTAATACGCAGTATTTT; CDR3aa: CASSPRTSGTSNTQYF
v_gene: TRBV7-9; j_gene: TRBJ2-3; d_gene: NA; abundance: NA; CDR3nt: TGTGCCAGCAGCTTTCGATCGGTTGACACAGATACGCAGTATTTT; CDR3aa: CASSFRSVDTDTQYF
v_gene: TRBV7-8; j_gene: TRBJ2-1; d_gene: TRBD2; abundance: NA; CDR3nt: TGTGCCAGCAGCTTGACTAGCGGGGGATTATACAATGAGCAGTTCTTC; CDR3aa: CASSLTSGGLYNEQFF
v_gene: TRBV29-1; j_gene: TRBJ2-3; d_gene: NA; abundance: NA; CDR3nt: TGCAGCGCTGGACATCCACGAATGCCGCAGTATTTT; CDR3aa: CSAGHPRMPQYF
v_gene: TRBV7-9; j_gene: TRBJ2-3; d_gene: NA; abundance: NA; CDR3nt: TGTGCCAGCAGCCCCGCGGTGGCAGATACGCAGTATTTT; CDR3aa: CASSPAVADTQYF
v_gene: TRBV30; j_gene: TRBJ2-1; d_gene: NA; abundance: once; CDR3nt: TGTGCCTGGAAAGGAGACAGTTTCTACAATGAGCAGTTCTTC; CDR3aa: CAWKGDSFYNEQFF
v_gene: TRBV10-3; j_gene: TRBJ2-3; d_gene: NA; abundance: NA; CDR3nt: TGTGCCATCAGTGAGTTCCTAGGCACAGATACGCAGTATTTT; CDR3aa: CAISEFLGTDTQYF
v_gene: TRBV7-9; j_gene: TRBJ1-2; d_gene: NA; abundance: NA; CDR3nt: TGTGCCAGCAGCTCACCCAACAGGGCAGGTGTGGGCTACACCTTC; CDR3aa: CASSSPNRAGVGYTF
v_gene: TRBV10-3; j_gene: TRBJ1-4; d_gene: NA; abundance: NA; CDR3nt: TGTGCCATCAGTGAGTCGTCGGGGAAGGGTGAAAAACTGTTTTTT; CDR3aa: CAISESSGKGEKLFF
v_gene: TRBV6-6; j_gene: TRBJ2-1; d_gene: NA; abundance: NA; CDR3nt: TGTGCCAGCAGTTACTCGAGGAGTACAAACGCTGAGCAGTTCTTC; CDR3aa: CASSYSRSTNAEQFF
v_gene: TRBV29-1; j_gene: TRBJ1-1; d_gene: NA; abundance: NA; CDR3nt: TGCAGCGTTGAGGTCGGACAAATGAACACTGAAGCTTTCTTT; CDR3aa: CSVEVGQMNTEAFF
v_gene: TRBV18; j_gene: TRBJ1-1; d_gene: NA; abundance: few; CDR3nt: TGTGCCAGCTCGCCCGTTGGCCCCACGTTGACTGAAGCTTTCTTT; CDR3aa: CASSPVGPTLTEAFF
v_gene: TRBV4-3; j_gene: TRBJ1-2; d_gene: NA; abundance: few; CDR3nt: TGCGCCAGCAGCCAAGGTAGCCCGGTAGAGAGCTATGGCTACACCTTC; CDR3aa: CASSQGSPVESYGYTF
v_gene: TRBV7-8; j_gene: TRBJ2-5; d_gene: NA; abundance: NA; CDR3nt: TGTGCCAGCAGCTTAGTGAGAAAAGAGACCCAGTACTTC; CDR3aa: CASSLVRKETQYF
v_gene: TRBV4-1; j_gene: TRBJ2-3; d_gene: TRBD2; abundance: NA; CDR3nt: TGCGCCAGCAGCCCAAACGGCCTAGCGGGAGGGCGTGTGGGAGATACGCAGTATTTT; CDR3aa: CASSPNGLAGGRVGDTQYF
v_gene: TRBV27; j_gene: TRBJ2-3; d_gene: TRBD2; abundance: NA; CDR3nt: TGTGCCAGCAGTTTAATCGCTAGCGGGTTCCTGACAGATACGCAGTATTTT; CDR3aa: CASSLIASGFLTDTQYF
v_gene: TRBV3-1/TRBV3-2; j_gene: TRBJ2-1; d_gene: NA; abundance: NA; CDR3nt: TGTGCCAGCAGCCAAGTTGTCCGGAGTTCCAATGAGCAGTTCTTC; CDR3aa: CASSQVVRSSNEQFF
v_gene: TRBV6-5; j_gene: TRBJ1-2; d_gene: NA; abundance: NA; CDR3nt: TGTGCCAGCAGTTATACGGGGGGCTTCGGCTATGGCTACACCTTC; CDR3aa: CASSYTGGFGYGYTF